Each of the 27 T cell receptor beta chains below was sequenced from the same sample in a study of cytomegalovirus exposure and HLA in healthy donors (dated by TCRdb to the late 2010s). The library was generated by the immunoSEQ multiplex PCR assay. The multiplex PCR relied on a mix of 60 forward primers for TCR Vbeta segments and 13 reverse primers for TCR Jbeta segments. What TCRdb holds here is the immuneACCESS table cut down to in-frame rearrangements. Part of the clones is not present; checked against another copy, under half of the missing clones reflect an unresolved V gene, and the others are unexplained. A total of 100,000 or so clones appear in this sample, approximately 72% of them only once. The ten largest account for 13% to 15% of the sample. Sequencing used PBMCs. Receptors originate from a male donor in good health and CMV-seropositive.

This chain's CDR3 is CASRLLAGVSEQYF. The CDR3 bases are TGTGCCAGCAGGCTTCTAGCAGGCGTTTCCGAGCAGTACTTC. J is TRBJ2-7 and V is TRBV7-8; D is possibly TRBD2 (5 bases). The CDR3 is 14 amino acids. Germline CDR1 SGHVS, CDR2 FQNEAQ. Between the trimmed V and J ends, which lost 6 bases and 6 bases, there was a span of 18 bases.

This clone was found a few times. The rearrangement uses TRBV5-1 and TRBJ2-5; 16 nucleotides line up with TRBD2. Germline CDR1 reads SGHRS; CDR2 reads YFSETQ. The junction had 11 bases not matched to a gene; V was cut back by 4 bases and J by 5 bases. This CDR3 region has 18 residues. The CDR3 nucleotides are TGCGCCAGCAGCGAGGGGACTAGCGGGGGGGCCGGGGCGGAGACCCAGTACTTC. It translates to CASSEGTSGGAGAETQYF.

The rearrangement joins TRBV6-6 to TRBJ2-3; tentatively, D is TRBD1 (5 bases). V shed 7 bases and J shed 2 bases, with 7 bases lying between them. Germline V gene data show CDR1 as MNHNY and CDR2 as SVGAGI (reference sequence). The CDR3 is made up of 12 amino acids. The CDR3 DNA reads as TGTGCCAGCATGACAGACACAGATACGCAGTATTTT. As protein: CASMTDTDTQYF.

V usage is TRBV4-1 and J usage is TRBJ1-2, with a possible D match to TRBD1 (5 bases). CDR3 length equals 15 residues. V was shortened by 2 bases and J by 4 bases, with 14 bases between the two germline ends. CDR1 is MGHRA, CDR2 YSYEKL, per germline. Here the CDR3 reads CASSQSIDSGYGYTF. CDR3 sequence (DNA): TGCGCCAGCAGCCAATCGATCGACAGTGGCTATGGCTACACCTTC.

V gene TRBV19 combines with J gene TRBJ1-3; no clear D gene. V lost 6 bases, J lost 2 bases, and 11 bases lay in between. The CDR3 covers 14 residues. Germline-derived CDR1 and CDR2 are LNHDA and SQIVND (reference sequence). CDR3 DNA: TGTGCCAGTAGGAAGAAGGGAGCTGGAAACACCATATATTTT. It is translated as CASRKKGAGNTIYF.

CDR3 coding DNA: TGCGCCAGCGGCGCGGGGGTTGGCGAAAAACTGTTTTTT. This encodes CASGAGVGEKLFF. V is TRBV5-1 and J is TRBJ1-4; maybe TRBD1 (5 bases). V lost 7 bases to trimming and J lost 8 bases, with 15 bases between them. The CDR3 is 13 amino acids. Germline CDR1 and CDR2: SGHRS and YFSETQ.

The chain employs TRBV5-1 and TRBJ2-7; D is unresolved. With 4 bases removed from V and 5 bases from J, the gap between germline ends came to 13 bases. From germline, CDR1 is SGHRS and CDR2 YFSETQ. The CDR3 totals 13 residues. The CDR3 protein is CASSLIDLDEQYF. The CDR3 nucleotides are TGCGCCAGCAGCCTAATAGATCTGGACGAGCAGTACTTC.

The chain is built from TRBV2 and TRBJ2-7; no firm D call. The V end was cut by 4 bases, the J end by 0 bases, with 10 bases between. The CDR3 totals 14 residues. Germline assignment: CDR1 SNHLY and CDR2 FYNNEI. CDR3 protein: CASSGLRSSYEQYF. The CDR3 DNA reads as TGTGCCAGCAGTGGCCTCCGTAGCTCCTACGAGCAGTACTTC. Full variable domain (outside the CDR3, taken from reference TRBV2 and TRBJ2-7): EPEVTQTPSHQVTQMGQEVILRCVPISNHLYFYWYRQILGQKVEFLVSFYNNEISEKSEIFDDQFSVERPDGSNFTLKIRSTKLEDSAMYFCASSGLRSSYEQYFGPGTRLTVT.

This clone occurred once. The J gene is TRBJ2-1, the V gene TRBV6-4; 15 nucleotides align to TRBD2. CDR1 is MRHNA and CDR2 is SNTAGT in the germline V gene. The CDR3 is 15 amino acids. V trimming: 4 bases; J trimming: 6 bases; junction bases outside the gene matches: 1. The CDR3 region is CASSGTSGGANEQFF. The CDR3 region has the DNA TGTGCCAGCAGTGGGACTAGCGGGGGGGCCAATGAGCAGTTCTTC.

V gene TRBV7-2 combines with J gene TRBJ2-1, with no clear D. Trimming stripped 3 bases from V and 12 bases from J, with 15 bases between. The germline V gene has CDR1 SGHTA and CDR2 FQGNSA. This CDR3 spans 13 amino acids. The CDR3 here is CASSLGTYRVQFF. The DNA of the CDR3 is TGTGCCAGCAGCTTGGGTACTTACCGGGTGCAGTTCTTC.

The chain joins TRBV4-1 to TRBJ2-5; TRBD1 agrees at 7 bases. The germline V gene has CDR1 MGHRA and CDR2 YSYEKL. CDR3 size: 15 residues. Trimming cost V 2 bases and J 1 base; bases outside gene matches: 4. The CDR3 nucleotides read TGCGCCAGCAGCCAACCGCGACAGGGCCAAGAGACCCAGTACTTC. Translation gives CASSQPRQGQETQYF.

This rearrangement joins TRBV29-1 to TRBJ1-2; D may be TRBD1 (5 bases). The CDR3 extends over 12 amino acids. Germline V gives CDR1 SQVTM, CDR2 ANQGSEA. V dropped 5 bases and J dropped 4 bases, with 11 bases sitting between them. CDR3 in amino acids: CSVLLGGYGYTF. CDR3 DNA sequence: TGCAGCGTTCTACTGGGGGGCTATGGCTACACCTTC.

This chain uses TRBV5-1 with TRBJ2-7, with 10 bases matching TRBD2. Looked up from germline, CDR1 is SGHRS and CDR2 is YFSETQ. CDR3 length: 15 amino acids. With V trimmed by 4 bases and J by 7 bases, 11 bases remained unmatched. The CDR3 DNA follows: TGCGCCAGCAGCCCAGTAACTAGCGGGGAGGGGGAGCAGTACTTC. It yields the protein CASSPVTSGEGEQYF. Full variable domain (missing parts from reference TRBV5-1 and TRBJ2-7): KAGVTQTPRYLIKTRGQQVTLSCSPISGHRSVSWYQQTPGQGLQFLFEYFSETQRNKGNFPGRFSGRQFSNSRSEMNVSTLELGDSALYLCASSPVTSGEGEQYFGPGTRLTVT.

CDR3: CASSWFGTGKPYEQYF. CDR3 nucleotide sequence: TGTGCCAGCAGCTGGTTCGGGACAGGGAAGCCCTACGAGCAGTACTTC. The chain recombines TRBV11-2 with TRBJ2-7; 9 nucleotides agree with TRBD1. V gave up 4 bases and J gave up 2 bases; unmatched junction bases: 9. Per germline, CDR1 SGHAT and CDR2 FQNNGV. The CDR3 extends over 16 amino acids.

This sequence joins TRBV27 and TRBJ2-7; D is unresolved. Germline V gene lookup returns CDR1 MNHEY and CDR2 SMNVEV (reference sequence). This CDR3 spans 13 amino acids. Trimming took off 8 bases at V and 2 bases at J, with 13 bases between the two ends. CDR3 coding DNA: TGTGCCAGCTCGCTAGGCATCGCCTACGAGCAGTACTTC. Translating it yields CASSLGIAYEQYF.

The chain has TRBV9 and TRBJ2-1; TRBD1 is a possible D gene (5 bases). Trimming took off 4 bases at V and 3 bases at J, with 14 bases between the two ends. Germline V lookup: CDR1 SGDLS, CDR2 YYNGEE. This CDR3 is 15 amino acids long. The CDR3: CASSPHGDSYNEQFF. The CDR3, as DNA: TGTGCCAGCAGCCCCCATGGTGACAGCTACAATGAGCAGTTCTTC.

This clone was observed a few times. The chain is built from TRBV4-3 and TRBJ2-6, with D perhaps matching TRBD1 (6 bases). V shed 1 base and J shed 0 bases, with 10 bases lying between them. Germline-derived CDR1 and CDR2 are LGHNA and YSLEER. The CDR3 runs to 17 residues. CDR3 coding DNA: TGCGCCAGCAGCCAAGTTACAGGGCCCTCTGGGGCCAACGTCCTGACTTTC. It translates to CASSQVTGPSGANVLTF.

In this sample, this clone turned up a few times. The chain uses TRBV27 and TRBJ2-5, with 7 nucleotides matching TRBD1. Trimming removed 5 bases from V and 2 bases from J; junction bases left unmatched: 5. Germline lookup yields CDR1 MNHEY and CDR2 SMNVEV (reference sequence). This CDR3 region has 14 residues. In DNA, the CDR3 is TGTGCCAGCAGTAGCCTGACAGGGCAAGAGACCCAGTACTTC. Protein product: CASSSLTGQETQYF.

The chain carries TRBV15 and TRBJ1-2; weak D call: TRBD1 (5 bases). There are 14 residues in the CDR3. In germline, CDR1 is LNHNV, CDR2 YYDKDF (reference sequence). The V gene lost 5 bases and the J gene lost 2 bases, with 12 bases spanning the gap. CDR3 region: CATSSRTQNYGYTF. CDR3 coding DNA: TGTGCCACCAGCTCCCGGACACAAAACTATGGCTACACCTTC.

This clone was detected once. The chain uses TRBV6-6 and TRBJ2-3; D is undetermined. Trimming took 7 bases from V and 2 from J, leaving 16 bases between them. This CDR3 is 15 amino acids long. Per germline, CDR1 MNHNY and CDR2 SVGAGI (reference sequence). CDR3 bases: TGTGCCAGCACCCGGGTCTCCAGTTACACAGATACGCAGTATTTT. It translates to CASTRVSSYTDTQYF.

V usage is TRBV5-5 and J usage is TRBJ2-6; 7 bases match TRBD1. The V and J ends lost 4 bases and 0 bases, in that order; junction bases with no gene match: 4. The CDR3 is 16 residues long. Germline CDR1 is SGHKS and CDR2 is YYEKEE (reference sequence). The CDR3 DNA follows: TGTGCCAGCAGCCGACAGGGCCACTCTGGGGCCAACGTCCTGACTTTC. Translated, it gives CASSRQGHSGANVLTF.

The rearrangement joins TRBV6-5 to TRBJ2-2; D is perhaps TRBD2 (6 bases). The CDR3 sequence is 15 residues long. Trimming cost V 6 bases and J 4 bases, with 15 bases left between them. CDR1 MNHEY and CDR2 SVGAGI come from the germline V gene. The CDR3, as DNA: TGTGCCAGCAGCCGCACGGGGGTGGGCACCGGGGAGCTGTTTTTT. Protein: CASSRTGVGTGELFF.

The rearrangement uses TRBV5-1 and TRBJ1-4; D gene unclear. The CDR3 length is 16 residues. V was shortened by 4 bases and J by 2 bases, with 15 bases between the two germline ends. CDR1 is SGHRS and CDR2 is YFSETQ in the germline V gene. DNA for the CDR3: TGCGCCAGCAGCAACGGCGGGAGAATGACTAATGAAAAACTGTTTTTT. Translated, it gives CASSNGGRMTNEKLFF.

V and J are TRBV11-2 and TRBJ2-3, with 14 bases aligning to TRBD2. Germline trimming cut 5 bases from V and 0 bases from J; bases unmatched to any gene: 7. Germline V gives CDR1 SGHAT, CDR2 FQNNGV. The CDR3 spans 18 residues. As DNA, the CDR3 is TGTGCCAGCAGCCGGCGGGGACTAGCGGGGGATAGCACAGATACGCAGTATTTT. It is translated as CASSRRGLAGDSTDTQYF.

The chain is built from TRBV7-2 and TRBJ2-7, with 7 bases matching TRBD2. V trimming: 0 bases; J trimming: 2 bases; junction bases outside the gene matches: 7. Germline V gene lookup returns CDR1 SGHTA and CDR2 FQGNSA. The CDR3 totals 16 residues. DNA of the CDR3: TGTGCCAGCAGCTTAGCAGGGAGGGCGGCCACCTACGAGCAGTACTTC. It specifies CASSLAGRAATYEQYF.

The genes are TRBV2 and TRBJ1-5, with a tentative D call TRBD1 (5 bases). With 6 bases removed from V and 3 bases from J, the gap between germline ends came to 12 bases. CDR1 is SNHLY and CDR2 is FYNNEI in the germline V gene. CDR3 length: 14 residues. The CDR3 nucleotides are TGTGCCAGCAGGGTTGACAGAAACAATCAGCCCCAGCATTTT. Translation gives CASRVDRNNQPQHF.

DNA for the CDR3: TGTGCCAGCAGATGGCAGGGGGGAGGTAACACTGAAGCTTTCTTT. Translated: CASRWQGGGNTEAFF. The chain couples TRBV6-1 to TRBJ1-1, with 7 bases identical to TRBD1. The CDR3 sequence is 15 residues long. J gave up 2 bases and V 6 bases, and 9 bases lay outside the gene matches. Germline V gives CDR1 MNHNS, CDR2 SASEGT.